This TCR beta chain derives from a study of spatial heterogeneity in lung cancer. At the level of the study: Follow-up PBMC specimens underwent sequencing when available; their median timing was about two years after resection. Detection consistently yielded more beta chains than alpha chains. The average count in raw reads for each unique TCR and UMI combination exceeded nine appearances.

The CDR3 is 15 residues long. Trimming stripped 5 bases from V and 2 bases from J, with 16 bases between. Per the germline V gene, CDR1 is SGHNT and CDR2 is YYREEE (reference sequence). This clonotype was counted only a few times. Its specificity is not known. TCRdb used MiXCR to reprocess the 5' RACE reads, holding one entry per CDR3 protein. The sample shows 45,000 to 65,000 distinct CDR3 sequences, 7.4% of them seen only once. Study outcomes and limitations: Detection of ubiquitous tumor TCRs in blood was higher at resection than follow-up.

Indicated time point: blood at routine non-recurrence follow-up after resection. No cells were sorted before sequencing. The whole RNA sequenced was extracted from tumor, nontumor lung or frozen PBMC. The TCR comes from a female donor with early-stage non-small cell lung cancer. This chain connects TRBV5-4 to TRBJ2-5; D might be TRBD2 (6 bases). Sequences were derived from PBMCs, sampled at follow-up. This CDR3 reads CASRLTGTPQETQYF. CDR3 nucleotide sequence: TGTGCCAGCAGGTTAACCGGGACTCCGCAAGAGACCCAGTACTTC.